This TCR beta chain derives from a study of blood T cells in healthy people across ages. General study findings and limits: A roughly linear fall in TCR beta diversity per million T cells was seen with increasing age.

The CDR3 extends over 13 amino acids. With 5 bases removed from V and 4 bases from J, the gap between germline ends came to 11 bases. CDR1 and CDR2 from the germline V gene are SGHVS and FQNEAQ. Each donor gave roughly 9.2 milliliters of peripheral blood. Samples each had at least 6 micrograms of total RNA extracted. Primed by a sample-barcoded 5' primer and a J-beta primer mix, a second PCR proceeded for 7 to 11 cycles. Every molecule of cDNA carried a tag from a template-switch adaptor with 12 random nucleotides. TCRdb redid the calling of the 5' RACE reads with MiXCR, one entry per CDR3 protein. Of roughly 650,000 distinct CDR3 sequences in the sample, 32% were seen once. With respect to this clonotype: Its antigen is unknown.

The sequence came from a woman older than 75 in good health. The rearrangement links TRBV7-8 to TRBJ1-1; D gene uncertain. Sequencing was performed on blood. The CDR3 DNA is TGTGCCAGCAGCCCCGCATTGGGCACTGAAGCTTTCTTT. Translated, it gives CASSPALGTEAFF.